The clone carrying this T cell receptor beta chain was counted only a few times. Individual cDNA molecules had unique molecular identifiers attached to them by the library. In TCRdb, the RACE reads were re-called with MiXCR into one record per CDR3 protein. The table includes over 70,000 distinct CDR3 sequences, roughly a tenth detected once. As to time point: patch test 3, about 24 weeks after DPC sensitization. Specified treatment: therapeutic diphenylcyclopropenone sensitization with weekly scalp DPC. Blood draws came first, before each patch test. Germline CDR1 KGHSH, CDR2 LQKENI. The CDR3 has 17 residues. Trimming cost V 4 bases and J 6 bases; bases outside gene matches: 11. These data come from a study of human T cells and chemical hapten exposure. Study-wide background: Mainly, slight library volume differences in the pool made TCR yields vary.

The TCR originated in a woman aged 25 to 45 with alopecia areata. Some clones in this sample may be carry-over from other donors' samples. Source: whole blood, taken in connection with sensitization to the hapten diphenylcyclopropenone (DPC). The chain couples TRBV18 to TRBJ1-6; 8 bases are a match to TRBD1. The CDR3 protein is CASSLQGTGKINSPLHF. CDR3 in DNA: TGTGCCAGCTCACTACAAGGGACAGGAAAAATTAATTCACCCCTCCACTTT. Looking up the rest from reference TRBV18 and TRBJ1-6 gives the full variable domain: NAGVMQNPRHLVRRRGQEARLRCSPMKGHSHVYWYRQLPEEGLKFMVYLQKENIIDESGMPKERFSAEFPKEGPSILRIQQVVRGDSAAYFCASSLQGTGKINSPLHFGNGTRLTVT.